The clone carrying this TCR beta chain has a handful of counts. Antigen: not known. This sample includes further DNA sequences coding for the same CDR3. One heparinised blood draw, averaging about 116 mL, came from each donor. Purity exceeded 95% in all sorted populations. This sample was included in a study of beta chain features in type 1 diabetes. Study outcomes and limitations: Shorter templates may be favored by PCR, equally so in patients and controls. People with Type 1 diabetes carried modestly yet significantly shorter TCRB CDR3s in all four CD4+ subsets. Researchers reported that naive, central memory and Treg TCRB repertoires appeared more similar in patients than in healthy donors.

Germline assignment: CDR1 MDHEN and CDR2 SYDVKM. This CDR3 has 14 residues. The V end was cut by 2 bases, the J end by 1 base, with 3 bases between. The investigators reverse transcribed all of the isolated RNA, so they sequenced expressed TCRB transcripts. Sequencing used immunoSEQ multiplex PCR; TCRdb keeps in-frame clones, though not all of them. There are 230,000 or so clones in the sample; about a sixth occur only once, and 0.065% to 0.1% lies in the top ten. The receptor's source is a man under 40 with type 1 diabetes. The chain combines TRBV28 with TRBJ2-6; D is uncertain. Material for sequencing was naive CD4+ T cells from blood. The CDR3 nucleotides read TGTGCCAGCAGTTTAGGGTCTGGGGCCAACGTCCTGACTTTC. Protein product: CASSLGSGANVLTF.